The 12 T cell receptor beta chains presented below share a single source sample, sequenced in a study of shared clonotypes between healthy human individuals. Profiling relied on immunoSEQ multiplex PCR, and the TCRdb table lists in-frame clones only, not all of them. The sample includes around 720,000 clones, about three quarters of them seen just once. Sequencing input: memory CD4+ T cells sorted from blood. Subset meaning: CD45RA-negative fraction. These receptors were taken from a woman younger than 45 in good health.

The J gene is TRBJ1-2, the V gene TRBV27, with TRBD1 as a possible D gene (5 bases). Trimming cost V 5 bases and J 6 bases, with 22 bases left between them. Germline V gene sequence: CDR1 MNHEY, CDR2 SMNVEV (reference sequence). This CDR3 is 16 amino acids long. The CDR3 nucleotides are TGTGCCAGCAGTGCGACAGCCCACAAAGGGCTGAATGGCTACACCTTC. Translated, it gives CASSATAHKGLNGYTF.

The chain joins TRBV5-4 to TRBJ1-1; D uncertain. The CDR3 consists of 16 residues. V lost 0 bases, J lost 3 bases, and 15 bases lay in between. CDR1 SGHNT and CDR2 YYREEE come from the germline V gene (reference sequence). The CDR3 sequence: CASSLGSYTAYTEAFF. CDR3 coding DNA: TGTGCCAGCAGCTTGGGGAGTTACACGGCCTACACTGAAGCTTTCTTT.

This clone was seen only a few times. The gene calls are TRBV28 and TRBJ2-1; 8 bases agree with TRBD2. Germline-derived CDR1 and CDR2 are MDHEN and SYDVKM. J gave up 8 bases and V 6 bases, and 9 bases lay outside the gene matches. This CDR3 spans 14 amino acids. DNA for the CDR3: TGTGCCAGCAGGGATCGGACTAGCACCGATGAGCAGTTCTTC. This translates into CASRDRTSTDEQFF.

This chain links TRBV28 with TRBJ2-2; tentatively, D is TRBD2 (5 bases). V was trimmed by 5 bases and J by 6 bases, leaving 13 bases between them. The CDR3 sequence is 14 residues long. Per the germline V gene, CDR1 is MDHEN and CDR2 is SYDVKM. The CDR3 bases are TGTGCCAGCAGTCCCTTCCGAGCGGCCGGGGAGCTGTTTTTT. Protein sequence: CASSPFRAAGELFF.

The rearrangement joins TRBV2 to TRBJ2-7; no clear D gene. Trimming pared 3 bases from V and 2 bases from J, leaving 11 bases between. The CDR3 runs to 14 residues. In germline, CDR1 is SNHLY, CDR2 FYNNEI. DNA for the CDR3: TGTGCCAGCAGTGAGAACTATAGGCCCTACGAGCAGTACTTC. Translating gives CASSENYRPYEQYF.

The chain joins TRBV30 to TRBJ2-1; 8 positions agree with TRBD2. There are 15 residues in the CDR3. The J segment lost 2 bases and the V segment lost 2 bases, leaving 5 bases of the junction unmatched. CDR1 GTSNPN and CDR2 SVGIG come from the germline V gene (reference sequence). CDR3 residues: CAWSTNGRAYNEQFF. The CDR3 DNA reads as TGTGCCTGGAGTACTAACGGGAGGGCCTACAATGAGCAGTTCTTC. Using reference TRBV30 and TRBJ2-1 for the parts outside the CDR3, the full variable domain is SQTIHQWPATLVQPVGSPLSLECTVEGTSNPNLYWYRQAAGRGLQLLFYSVGIGQISSEVPQNLSASRPQDRQFILSSKKLLLSDSGFYLCAWSTNGRAYNEQFFGPGTRLTVL.

The gene calls are TRBV28 and TRBJ1-5; 8 bases are shared with TRBD1. Germline CDR1 and CDR2: MDHEN and SYDVKM. The CDR3 consists of 15 residues. The V segment lost 6 bases and the J segment 3 bases; nucleotides outside the gene matches: 7. This chain's CDR3 is CASSEGTGPNQPQHF. CDR3 bases: TGTGCCAGCAGCGAAGGGACAGGCCCCAATCAGCCCCAGCATTTT.

The chain couples TRBV28 to TRBJ1-5, with D uncertain. This CDR3 has 16 residues. Germline assignment: CDR1 MDHEN and CDR2 SYDVKM. The ends were cut back, 5 bases at V and 2 bases at J, with 16 bases in the middle. CDR3 amino acids: CASSQSFLGGNQPQHF. The CDR3, as DNA: TGTGCCAGCAGTCAAAGTTTCCTGGGTGGCAATCAGCCCCAGCATTTT.

The rearrangement links TRBV5-1 to TRBJ2-1; TRBD1 might be the D (6 bases). The CDR3 totals 15 residues. CDR1 is SGHRS and CDR2 is YFSETQ in the germline V gene. V was clipped by 0 bases and J by 4 bases, with 11 bases between them. The chain's CDR3 is CASSLGQEGYNEQFF. The CDR3 DNA sequence: TGCGCCAGCAGCTTGGGACAGGAAGGTTACAATGAGCAGTTCTTC.

The rearrangement links TRBV6-1 to TRBJ2-5; TRBD2 might be the D (6 bases). Germline CDR1 and CDR2: MNHNS and SASEGT. The CDR3 is 12 residues long. V was clipped by 8 bases and J by 5 bases, with 12 bases between them. Here the CDR3 reads CASRASVETQYF. CDR3 in DNA: TGTGCCAGCCGCGCTAGCGTCGAGACCCAGTACTTC.

The rearrangement uses TRBV27 and TRBJ1-4; 8 bases map to TRBD1. CDR3 length equals 16 residues. With 6 bases clipped from V and 2 bases from J, the junction kept 8 bases outside the gene matches. Germline loops: CDR1 MNHEY, CDR2 SMNVEV (reference sequence). The CDR3, as DNA: TGTGCCAGCAGACTTAACCAGGGGGCGACTAATGAAAAACTGTTTTTT. Translating gives CASRLNQGATNEKLFF. Full variable domain (rest looked up from reference TRBV27 and TRBJ1-4): EAQVTQNPRYLITVTGKKLTVTCSQNMNHEYMSWYRQDPGLGLRQIYYSMNVEVTDKGDVPEGYKVSRKEKRNFPLILESPSPNQTSLYFCASRLNQGATNEKLFFGSGTQLSVL.

This chain joins TRBV10-3 and TRBJ2-1, with 8 bases matching TRBD1. The trim removed 7 bases at V and 4 bases at J, leaving 12 bases unmatched. This CDR3 has 16 residues. The germline gives CDR1 ENHRY, CDR2 SYGVKD. For the CDR3, the DNA is TGTGCCATCACTTCAGCACAGGGGGTATCTTACAATGAGCAGTTCTTC. Its protein product is CAITSAQGVSYNEQFF.